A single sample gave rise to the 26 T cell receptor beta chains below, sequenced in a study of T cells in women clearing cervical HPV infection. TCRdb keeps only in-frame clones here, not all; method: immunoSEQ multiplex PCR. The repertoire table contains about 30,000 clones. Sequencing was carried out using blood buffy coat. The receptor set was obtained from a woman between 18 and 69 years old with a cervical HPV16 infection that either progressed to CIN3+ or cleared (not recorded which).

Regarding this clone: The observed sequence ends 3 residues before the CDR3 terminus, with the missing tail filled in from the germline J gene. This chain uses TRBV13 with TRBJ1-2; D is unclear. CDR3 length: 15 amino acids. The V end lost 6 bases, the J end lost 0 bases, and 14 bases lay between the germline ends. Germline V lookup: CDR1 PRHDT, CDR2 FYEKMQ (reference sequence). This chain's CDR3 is CASSPRQIPNYGYTF. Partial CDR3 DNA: TGTGCCAGCAGTCCAAGACAAATCCCTAACTATGGC.

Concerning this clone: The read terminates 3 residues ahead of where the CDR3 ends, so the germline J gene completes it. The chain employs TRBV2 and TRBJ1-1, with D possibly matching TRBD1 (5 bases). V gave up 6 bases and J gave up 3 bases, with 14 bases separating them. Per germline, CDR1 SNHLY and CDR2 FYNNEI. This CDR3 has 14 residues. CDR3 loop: CASSLIARDTEAFF. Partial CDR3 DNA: TGTGCCAGCAGCCTAATCGCCAGGGACACTGAA.

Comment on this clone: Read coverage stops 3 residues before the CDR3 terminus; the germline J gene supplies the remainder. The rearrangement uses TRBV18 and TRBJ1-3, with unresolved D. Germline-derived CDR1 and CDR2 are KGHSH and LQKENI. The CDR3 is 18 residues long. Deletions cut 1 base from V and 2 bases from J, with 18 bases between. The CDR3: CASSPRAFSGSAGNTIYF. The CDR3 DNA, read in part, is TGTGCCAGCTCACCACGGGCGTTCAGCGGAAGTGCTGGAAACACC.

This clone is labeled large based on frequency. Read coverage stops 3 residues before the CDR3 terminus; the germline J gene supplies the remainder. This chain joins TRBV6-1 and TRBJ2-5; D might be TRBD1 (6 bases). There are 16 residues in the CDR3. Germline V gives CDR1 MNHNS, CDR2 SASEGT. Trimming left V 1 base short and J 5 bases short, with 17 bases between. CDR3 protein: CASSEEGGQGMETQYF. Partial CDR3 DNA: TGTGCCAGCAGTGAAGAAGGTGGGCAGGGGATGGAGACC.

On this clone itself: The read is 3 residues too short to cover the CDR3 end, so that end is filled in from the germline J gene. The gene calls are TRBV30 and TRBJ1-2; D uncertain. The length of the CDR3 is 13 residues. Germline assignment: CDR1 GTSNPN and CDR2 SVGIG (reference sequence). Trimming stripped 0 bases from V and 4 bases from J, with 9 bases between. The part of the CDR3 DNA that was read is TGTGCCTGGAGTGTACAGACGATCTATGGC. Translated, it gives CAWSVQTIYG. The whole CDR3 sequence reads CAWSVQTIYGYTF. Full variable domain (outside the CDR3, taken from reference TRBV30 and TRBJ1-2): SQTIHQWPATLVQPVGSPLSLECTVEGTSNPNLYWYRQAAGRGLQLLFYSVGIGQISSEVPQNLSASRPQDRQFILSSKKLLLSDSGFYLCAWSVQTIYGYTFGSGTRLTVV.

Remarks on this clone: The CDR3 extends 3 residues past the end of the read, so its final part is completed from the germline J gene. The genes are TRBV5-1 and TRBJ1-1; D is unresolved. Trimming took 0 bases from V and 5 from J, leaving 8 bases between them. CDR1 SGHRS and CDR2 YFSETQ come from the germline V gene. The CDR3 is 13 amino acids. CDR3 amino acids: CASSLEFGTEAFF. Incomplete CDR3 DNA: TGCGCCAGCAGCTTGGAATTCGGGACTGAA.

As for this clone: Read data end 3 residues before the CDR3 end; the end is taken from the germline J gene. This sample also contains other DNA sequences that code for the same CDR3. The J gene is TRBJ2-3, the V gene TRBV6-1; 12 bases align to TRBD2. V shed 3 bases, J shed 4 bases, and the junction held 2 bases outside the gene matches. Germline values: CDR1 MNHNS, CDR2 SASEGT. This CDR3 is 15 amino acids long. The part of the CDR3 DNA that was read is TGTGCCAGCAGTGAGACTAGCGGGGGTGCAGATACG. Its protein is CASSETSGGADT. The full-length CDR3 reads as CASSETSGGADTQYF.

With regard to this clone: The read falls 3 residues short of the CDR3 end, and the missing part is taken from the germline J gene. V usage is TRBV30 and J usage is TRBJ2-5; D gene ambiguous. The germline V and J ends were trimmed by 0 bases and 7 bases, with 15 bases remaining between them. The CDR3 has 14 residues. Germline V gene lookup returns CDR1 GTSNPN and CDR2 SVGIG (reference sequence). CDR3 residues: CAWSVFDSVGTQYF. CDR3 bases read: TGTGCCTGGAGTGTATTCGACTCGGTGGGGACC.

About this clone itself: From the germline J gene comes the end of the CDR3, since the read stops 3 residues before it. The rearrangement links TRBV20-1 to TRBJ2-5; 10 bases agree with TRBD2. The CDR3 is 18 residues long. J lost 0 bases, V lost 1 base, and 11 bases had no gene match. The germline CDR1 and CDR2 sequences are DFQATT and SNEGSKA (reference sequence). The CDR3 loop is CSARVGGISGGYQETQYF. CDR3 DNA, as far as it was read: TGCAGTGCTAGAGTTGGGGGGATTAGCGGGGGGTACCAAGAGACC.

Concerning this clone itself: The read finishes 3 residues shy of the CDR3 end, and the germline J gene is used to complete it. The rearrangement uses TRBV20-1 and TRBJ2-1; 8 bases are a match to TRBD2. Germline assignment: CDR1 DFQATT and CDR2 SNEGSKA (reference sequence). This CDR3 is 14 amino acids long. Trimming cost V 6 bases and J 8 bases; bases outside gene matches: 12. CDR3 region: CSASRGTSGHEQFF. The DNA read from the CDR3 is TGCAGTGCCTCTCGAGGAACTAGCGGTCATGAG.

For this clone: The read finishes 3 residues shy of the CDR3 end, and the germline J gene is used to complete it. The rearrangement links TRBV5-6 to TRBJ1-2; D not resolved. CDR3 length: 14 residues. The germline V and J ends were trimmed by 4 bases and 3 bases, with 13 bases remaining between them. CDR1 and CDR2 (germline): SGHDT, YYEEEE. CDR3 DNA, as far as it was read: TGTGCCAGCAGCGAGACGGGGAGTGACTATGGC. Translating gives CASSETGSDYG. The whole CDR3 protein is CASSETGSDYGYTF.

This CDR3 is CASDRGGQETQYF. CDR3 bases read: TGTGCTAGTGATCGGGGGGGACAAGAGACC. The gene calls are TRBV12-5 and TRBJ2-5, with TRBD2 matching over 8 bases. The read ends 3 residues early relative to the CDR3; the germline J gene fills the gap. CDR3 size: 13 residues. Germline V lookup: CDR1 LGHNT, CDR2 FRNRAP. Trimming removed 7 bases from V and 2 bases from J; junction bases left unmatched: 3.

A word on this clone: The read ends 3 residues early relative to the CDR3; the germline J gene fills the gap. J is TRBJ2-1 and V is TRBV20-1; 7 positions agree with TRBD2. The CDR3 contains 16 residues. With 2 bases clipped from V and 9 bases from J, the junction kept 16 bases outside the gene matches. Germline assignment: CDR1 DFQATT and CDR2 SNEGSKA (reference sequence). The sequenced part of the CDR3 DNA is TGCAGTGCTAGACCTCCCAGCGGGGTCCGATCCCGTGAG. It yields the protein CSARPPSGVRSRE. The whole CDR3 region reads CSARPPSGVRSREQFF.

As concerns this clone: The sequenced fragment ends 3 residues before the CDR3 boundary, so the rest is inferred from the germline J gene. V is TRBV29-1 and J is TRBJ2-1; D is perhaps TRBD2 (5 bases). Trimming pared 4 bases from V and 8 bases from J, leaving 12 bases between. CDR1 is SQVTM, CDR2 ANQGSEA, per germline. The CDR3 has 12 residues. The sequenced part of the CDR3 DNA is TGCAGCGTTGTTGAGGTGAGGGATGAG. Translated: CSVVEVRDE. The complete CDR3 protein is CSVVEVRDEQFF.

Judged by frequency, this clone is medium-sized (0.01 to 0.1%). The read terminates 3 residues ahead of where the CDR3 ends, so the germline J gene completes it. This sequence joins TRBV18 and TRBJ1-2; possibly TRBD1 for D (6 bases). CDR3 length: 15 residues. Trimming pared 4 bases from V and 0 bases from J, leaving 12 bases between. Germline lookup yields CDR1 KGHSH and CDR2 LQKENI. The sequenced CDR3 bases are TGTGCCAGCTCACACAAACAGGGATCTAACTATGGC. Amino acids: CASSHKQGSNYG. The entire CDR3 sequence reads CASSHKQGSNYGYTF.

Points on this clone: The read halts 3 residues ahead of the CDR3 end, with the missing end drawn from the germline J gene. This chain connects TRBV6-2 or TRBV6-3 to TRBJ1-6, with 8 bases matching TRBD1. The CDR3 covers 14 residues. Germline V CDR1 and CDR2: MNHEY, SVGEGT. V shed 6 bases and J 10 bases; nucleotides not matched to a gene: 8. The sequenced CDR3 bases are TGTGCCAGCAGCGCGACAGGGGAGGGATCACCC. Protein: CASSATGEGSP. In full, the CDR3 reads CASSATGEGSPLHF.

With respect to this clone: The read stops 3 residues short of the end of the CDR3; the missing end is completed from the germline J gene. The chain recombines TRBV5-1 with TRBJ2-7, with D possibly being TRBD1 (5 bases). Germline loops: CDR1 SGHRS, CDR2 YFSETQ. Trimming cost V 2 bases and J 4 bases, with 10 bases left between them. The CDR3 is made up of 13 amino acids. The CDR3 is CASSFQGGYEQYF. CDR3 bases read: TGCGCCAGCAGCTTTCAGGGTGGGTACGAG.

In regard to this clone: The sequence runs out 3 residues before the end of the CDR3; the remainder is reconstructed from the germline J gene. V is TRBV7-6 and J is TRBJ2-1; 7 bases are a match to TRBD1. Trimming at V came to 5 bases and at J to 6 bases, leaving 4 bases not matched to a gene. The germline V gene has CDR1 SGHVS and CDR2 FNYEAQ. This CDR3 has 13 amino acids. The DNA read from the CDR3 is TGTGCCAGCAGCCCGGACAGGATCAATGAG. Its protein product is CASSPDRINE. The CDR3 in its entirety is CASSPDRINEQFF.

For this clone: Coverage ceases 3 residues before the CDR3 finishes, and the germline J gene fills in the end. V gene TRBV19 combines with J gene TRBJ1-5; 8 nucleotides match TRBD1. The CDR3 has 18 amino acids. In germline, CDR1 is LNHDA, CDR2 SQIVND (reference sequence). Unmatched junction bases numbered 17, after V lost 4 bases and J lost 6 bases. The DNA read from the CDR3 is TGTGCCAGTAGTACCGGCCTCCTCTCGACAGGGGAGTCTCAGCCC. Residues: CASSTGLLSTGESQP. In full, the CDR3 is CASSTGLLSTGESQPQHF.

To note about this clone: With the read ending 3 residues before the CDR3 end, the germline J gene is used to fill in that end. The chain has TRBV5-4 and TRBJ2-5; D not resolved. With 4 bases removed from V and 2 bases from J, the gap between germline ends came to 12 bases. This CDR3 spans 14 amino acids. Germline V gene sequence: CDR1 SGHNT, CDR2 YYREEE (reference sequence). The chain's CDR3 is CASSQHDLQETQYF. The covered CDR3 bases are TGTGCCAGCAGCCAGCATGACTTGCAAGAGACC.

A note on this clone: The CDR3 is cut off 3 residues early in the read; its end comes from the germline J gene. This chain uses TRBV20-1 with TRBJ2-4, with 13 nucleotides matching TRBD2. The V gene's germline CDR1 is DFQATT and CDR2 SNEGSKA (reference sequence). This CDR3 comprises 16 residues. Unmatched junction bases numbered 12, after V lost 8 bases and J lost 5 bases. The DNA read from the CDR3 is TGCAGTCCCCTAGGAGGGACTAGCGGGGTGGAAAACATT. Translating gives CSPLGGTSGVENI. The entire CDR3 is CSPLGGTSGVENIQYF.

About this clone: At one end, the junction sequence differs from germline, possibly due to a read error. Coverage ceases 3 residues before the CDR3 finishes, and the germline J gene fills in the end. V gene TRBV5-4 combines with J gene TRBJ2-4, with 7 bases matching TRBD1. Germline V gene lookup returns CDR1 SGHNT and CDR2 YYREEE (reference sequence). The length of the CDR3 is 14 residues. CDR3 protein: CTSSFYRGGDIQYF. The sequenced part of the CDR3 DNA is TGTACCAGCAGCTTCTACAGGGGTGGGGACATT.

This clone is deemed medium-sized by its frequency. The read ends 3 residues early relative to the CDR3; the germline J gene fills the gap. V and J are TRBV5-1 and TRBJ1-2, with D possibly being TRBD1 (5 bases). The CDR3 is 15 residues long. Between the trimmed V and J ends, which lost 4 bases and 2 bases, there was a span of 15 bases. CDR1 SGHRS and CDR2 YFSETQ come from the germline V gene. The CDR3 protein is CASSTSPTVNYGYTF. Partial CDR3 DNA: TGCGCCAGCAGCACCAGCCCGACAGTAAACTATGGC.

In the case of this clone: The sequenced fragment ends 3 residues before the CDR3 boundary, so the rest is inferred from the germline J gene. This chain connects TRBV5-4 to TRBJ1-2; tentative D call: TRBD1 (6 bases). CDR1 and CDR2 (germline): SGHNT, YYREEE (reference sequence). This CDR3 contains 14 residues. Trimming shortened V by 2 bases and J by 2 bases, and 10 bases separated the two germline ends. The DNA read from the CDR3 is TGTGCCAGCAGCTTACAGGGAAAAAACTATGGC. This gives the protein CASSLQGKNYG. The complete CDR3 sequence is CASSLQGKNYGYTF.

CDR3 DNA (partial): TGTGCCAGCTCACCAAAGGGTCCCTACAATGAG. Amino acid sequence: CASSPKGPYNE. The complete CDR3 protein is CASSPKGPYNEQFF. J is TRBJ2-1 and V is TRBV18; D unresolved. The read gets to within 3 residues of the CDR3 end, and the germline J gene fills in the rest. The germline V gene has CDR1 KGHSH and CDR2 LQKENI. This CDR3 contains 14 residues. Trimming removed 2 bases from V and 2 bases from J, with 7 bases in between.

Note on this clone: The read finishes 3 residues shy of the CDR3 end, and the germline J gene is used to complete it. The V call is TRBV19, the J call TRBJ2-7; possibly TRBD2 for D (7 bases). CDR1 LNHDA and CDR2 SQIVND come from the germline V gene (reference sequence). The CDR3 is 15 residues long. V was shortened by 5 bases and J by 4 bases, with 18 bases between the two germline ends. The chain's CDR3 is CASSLKGGEVYEQYF. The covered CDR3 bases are TGTGCCAGTAGTTTGAAAGGGGGGGAAGTTTACGAG.